This T cell receptor (beta chain) is from a study of T cell responses to AZD1222 COVID-19 vaccine. Germline V lookup: CDR1 SGHTA, CDR2 FQGNSA. The CDR3 has 15 residues. Trimming left V 3 bases short and J 2 bases short, with 13 bases between. Sequenced by immunoSEQ multiplex PCR; TCRdb stores in-frame clones only, minus some. The data show 100,000 to 150,000 clones, just over 85% seen once. This chain connects TRBV7-2 to TRBJ1-1, with D perhaps matching TRBD1 (6 bases). The sequencing here drew on peripheral blood, taken on day 0 of AZD1222 vaccination. The TCR sequence derives from an adult in good health. CDR3 sequence reads: CASSFTGNGNTEAFF. As DNA, the CDR3 is TGTGCCAGCAGCTTTACAGGGAATGGTAACACTGAAGCTTTCTTT.